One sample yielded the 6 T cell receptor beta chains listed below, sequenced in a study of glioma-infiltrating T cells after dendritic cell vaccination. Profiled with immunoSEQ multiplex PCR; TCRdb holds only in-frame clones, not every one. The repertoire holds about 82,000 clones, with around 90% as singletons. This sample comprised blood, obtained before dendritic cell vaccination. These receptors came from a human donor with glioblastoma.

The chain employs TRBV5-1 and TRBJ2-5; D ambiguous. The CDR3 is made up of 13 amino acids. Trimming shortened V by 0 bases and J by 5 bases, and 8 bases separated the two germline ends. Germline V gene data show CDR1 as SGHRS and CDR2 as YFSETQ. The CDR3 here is CASSLGEAETQYF. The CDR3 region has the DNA TGCGCCAGCAGCTTGGGTGAAGCTGAGACCCAGTACTTC.

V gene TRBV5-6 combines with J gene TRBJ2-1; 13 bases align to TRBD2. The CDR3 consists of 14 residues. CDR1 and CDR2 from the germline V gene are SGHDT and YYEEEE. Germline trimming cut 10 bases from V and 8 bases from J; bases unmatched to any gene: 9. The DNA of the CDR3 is TGTGCCTCGGTAACTAGCGGGAGGGCCGATGAGCAGTTCTTC. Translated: CASVTSGRADEQFF.

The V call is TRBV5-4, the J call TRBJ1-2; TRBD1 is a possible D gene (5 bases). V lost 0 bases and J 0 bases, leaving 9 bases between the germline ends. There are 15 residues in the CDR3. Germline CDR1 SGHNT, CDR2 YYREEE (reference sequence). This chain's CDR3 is CASSLVGVSNYGYTF. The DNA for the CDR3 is TGTGCCAGCAGCTTGGTAGGGGTTTCTAACTATGGCTACACCTTC.

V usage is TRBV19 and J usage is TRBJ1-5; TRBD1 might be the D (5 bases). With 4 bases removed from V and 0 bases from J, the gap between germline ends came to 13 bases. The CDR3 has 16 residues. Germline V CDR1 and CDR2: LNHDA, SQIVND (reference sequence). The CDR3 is CASSTSGGYSNQPQHF. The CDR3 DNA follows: TGTGCCAGTAGTACTTCCGGGGGATATAGCAATCAGCCCCAGCATTTT.

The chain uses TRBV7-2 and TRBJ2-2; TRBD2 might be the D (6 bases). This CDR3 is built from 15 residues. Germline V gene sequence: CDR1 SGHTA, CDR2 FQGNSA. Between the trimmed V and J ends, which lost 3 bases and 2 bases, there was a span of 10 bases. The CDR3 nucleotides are TGTGCCAGCAGCTTGGGGACTTACAACACCGGGGAGCTGTTTTTT. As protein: CASSLGTYNTGELFF.

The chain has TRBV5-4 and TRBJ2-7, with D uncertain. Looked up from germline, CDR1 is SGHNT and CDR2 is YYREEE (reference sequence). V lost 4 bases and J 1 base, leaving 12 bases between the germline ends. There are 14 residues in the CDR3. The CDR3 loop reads CASSPAGGSYEQYF. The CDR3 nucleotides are TGTGCCAGCAGCCCGGCTGGCGGATCCTACGAGCAGTACTTC.